A single T cell receptor beta chain is shown here with its context. The sample is drawn from a study of blood T cell repertoires in COVID-19. Libraries were prepared by immunoSEQ multiplex PCR; TCRdb keeps only in-frame clonotypes and omits some of them. The top ten clones hold about 19% of a sample with 190,000 or so clones, 85% of them seen once. Germline lookup yields CDR1 WNHNN and CDR2 SYGVQD (reference sequence). The CDR3 length is 14 residues. Trimming removed 8 bases at V and 0 bases at J, with 10 bases between. The sequence derives from a middle-aged man who had recovered from COVID-19. Specimen: PBMCs or T cells enriched from blood (not recorded which). The chain links TRBV10-1 to TRBJ2-2, with D possibly matching TRBD1 (5 bases). The CDR3, as DNA: TGCGCCAGCCCTGACAGTACGAACACCGGGGAGCTGTTTTTT. Protein product: CASPDSTNTGELFF.